This TCR beta chain was observed in a study of blood T cell repertoires in COVID-19. Overall study context: COVID-19 samples collected from the United States, Italy and Spain covered acute and convalescent phases. Nucleic acid was either cDNA or gDNA, and it came from T cells, B-cell-depleted T cells, or PBMCs.

In the authors' methods: The authors estimated nucleated cell counts from reference gene primer amplification. Measured with immunoSEQ multiplex PCR; TCRdb has only the in-frame clones, and not every one. V and J calls and clone size are given by that table; D and trimming were obtained from the DNA. The sample has just over 250,000 clones; 91% are singletons. Trimming cost V 1 base and J 4 bases, with 14 bases left between them. This CDR3 comprises 15 residues. Germline V gene data show CDR1 as SGHRS and CDR2 as YFSETQ. Seattle-derived patients entered the study during active infection and were followed longitudinally.

The chain combines TRBV5-1 with TRBJ1-2; no definite D call. Sequencing used peripheral blood. This sequence was found in a young adult with COVID-19, enrolled during active disease. CDR3 DNA: TGCGCCAGCAGCTTGAAGGCCTCCGAGGCCTATGGCTACACCTTC. Amino acid sequence: CASSLKASEAYGYTF.